The T cell receptor (beta chain) described here comes from a study of Graves' ophthalmopathy and Graves' hyperthyroidism. General observations from the study: Clonotypes were expanded in thyroid at above 0.001 frequency, and most also appeared in blood.

The CDR3 is made up of 15 amino acids. Germline CDR1 is SEHNR and CDR2 is FQNEAQ (reference sequence). Trimming cost V 5 bases and J 5 bases; bases outside gene matches: 11. Amplified material comprised TCR beta CDR3 regions derived from RNA transcripts. Following a first-round RT-PCR that used HTBI primers, a second-round multiplex PCR was carried out. MiXCR, applied by TCRdb to the multiplex PCR reads, yields one record per CDR3 protein. This table has 600,000 to 950,000 distinct CDR3 sequences, 40% appearing once. The diagnosis was founded upon clinical symptoms, serum thyroxine, TRAb, thyroid ultrasound and orbital computed tomography. As the starting material, around 10 ml of fresh peripheral blood yielded the PBMCs. This clonotype came up many times. No antigen is known for it.

The source material was peripheral blood. This TCR was sampled from an adult man with Graves' ophthalmopathy. The chain joins TRBV7-9 to TRBJ1-2; 7 bases line up with TRBD1. Written as DNA, the CDR3 is TGTGCCAGCAGCCAGGCTGGGACAGCATCATATGGCTACACCTTC. Amino acids: CASSQAGTASYGYTF.